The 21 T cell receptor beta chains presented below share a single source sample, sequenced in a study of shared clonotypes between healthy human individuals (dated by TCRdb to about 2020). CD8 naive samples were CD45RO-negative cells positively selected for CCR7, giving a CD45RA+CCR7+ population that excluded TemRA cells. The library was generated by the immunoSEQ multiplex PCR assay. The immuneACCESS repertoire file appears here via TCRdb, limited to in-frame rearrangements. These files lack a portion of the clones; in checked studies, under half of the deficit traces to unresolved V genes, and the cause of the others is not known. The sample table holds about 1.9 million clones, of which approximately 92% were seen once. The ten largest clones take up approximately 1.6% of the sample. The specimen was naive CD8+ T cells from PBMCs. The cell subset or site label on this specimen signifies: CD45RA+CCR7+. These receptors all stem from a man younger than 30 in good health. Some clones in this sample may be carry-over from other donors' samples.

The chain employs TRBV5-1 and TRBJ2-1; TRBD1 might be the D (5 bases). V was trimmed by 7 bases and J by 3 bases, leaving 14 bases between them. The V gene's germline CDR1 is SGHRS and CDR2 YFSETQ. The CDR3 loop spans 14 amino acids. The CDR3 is CASRAARVYNEQFF. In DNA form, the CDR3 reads TGCGCCAGCCGCGCCGCCAGGGTCTACAATGAGCAGTTCTTC.

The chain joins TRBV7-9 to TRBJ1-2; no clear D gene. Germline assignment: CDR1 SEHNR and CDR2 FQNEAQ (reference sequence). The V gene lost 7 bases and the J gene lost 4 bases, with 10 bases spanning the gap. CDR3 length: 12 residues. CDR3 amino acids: CASTAEGYGYTF. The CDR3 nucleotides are TGTGCCAGCACCGCCGAGGGCTATGGCTACACCTTC. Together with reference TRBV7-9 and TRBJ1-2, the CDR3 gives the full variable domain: DTGVSQNPRHKITKRGQNVTFRCDPISEHNRLYWYRQTLGQGPEFLTYFQNEAQLEKSRLLSDRFSAERPKGSFSTLEIQRTEQGDSAMYLCASTAEGYGYTFGSGTRLTVV.

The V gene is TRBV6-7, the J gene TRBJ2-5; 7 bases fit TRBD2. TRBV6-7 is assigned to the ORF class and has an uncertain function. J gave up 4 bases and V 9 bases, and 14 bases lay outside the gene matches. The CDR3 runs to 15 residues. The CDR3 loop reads CASPGGGRGGETQYF. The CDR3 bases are TGTGCCAGTCCTGGGGGGGGAAGGGGAGGAGAGACCCAGTACTTC.

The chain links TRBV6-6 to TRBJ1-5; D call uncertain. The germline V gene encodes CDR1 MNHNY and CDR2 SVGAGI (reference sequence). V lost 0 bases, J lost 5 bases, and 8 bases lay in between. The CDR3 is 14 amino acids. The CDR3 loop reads CASSYSGRDQPQHF. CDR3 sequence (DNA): TGTGCCAGCAGTTACTCCGGAAGGGATCAGCCCCAGCATTTT.

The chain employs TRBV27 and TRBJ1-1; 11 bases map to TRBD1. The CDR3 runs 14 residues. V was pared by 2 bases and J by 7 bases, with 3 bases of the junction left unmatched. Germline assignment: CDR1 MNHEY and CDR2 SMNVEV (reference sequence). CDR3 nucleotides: TGTGCCAGCAGTTTAAGGACAGGGGGCTATGAAGCTTTCTTT. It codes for CASSLRTGGYEAFF.

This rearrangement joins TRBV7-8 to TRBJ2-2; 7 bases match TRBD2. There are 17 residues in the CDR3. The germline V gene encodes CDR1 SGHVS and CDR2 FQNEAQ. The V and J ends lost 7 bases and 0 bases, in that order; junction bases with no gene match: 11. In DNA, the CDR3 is TGTGCCAGCACCCTTTCCCGGGGGGACGCGAACACCGGGGAGCTGTTTTTT. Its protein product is CASTLSRGDANTGELFF.

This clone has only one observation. This CDR3 is CASSENRGVALEQYF. The CDR3, as DNA: TGTGCCAGCAGTGAAAATAGGGGCGTAGCTCTCGAGCAGTACTTC. The chain employs TRBV25-1 and TRBJ2-7; D might be TRBD1 (5 bases). CDR1 and CDR2 from the germline V gene are MGHDK and SYGVNS. V lost 2 bases, J lost 6 bases, and 17 bases lay in between. The CDR3 is 15 residues long.

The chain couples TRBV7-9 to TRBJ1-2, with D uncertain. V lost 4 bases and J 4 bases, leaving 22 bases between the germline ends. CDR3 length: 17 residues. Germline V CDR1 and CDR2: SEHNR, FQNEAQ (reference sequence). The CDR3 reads CASSSSWRAGYLYGYTF. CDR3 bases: TGTGCCAGCAGCTCAAGTTGGAGGGCCGGATATCTCTATGGCTACACCTTC.

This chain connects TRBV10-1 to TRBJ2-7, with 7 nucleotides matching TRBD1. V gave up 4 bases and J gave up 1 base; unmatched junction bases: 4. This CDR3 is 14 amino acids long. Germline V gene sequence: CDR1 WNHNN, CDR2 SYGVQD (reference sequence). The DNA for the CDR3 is TGCGCCAGCAGTGTGGACAGGACTTCCTACGAGCAGTACTTC. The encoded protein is CASSVDRTSYEQYF.

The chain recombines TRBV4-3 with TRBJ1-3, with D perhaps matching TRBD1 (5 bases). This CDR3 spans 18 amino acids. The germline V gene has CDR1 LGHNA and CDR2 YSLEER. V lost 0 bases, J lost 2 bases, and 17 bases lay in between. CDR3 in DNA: TGCGCCAGCAGCCAAGATGGTATTATGGGGGAGGCTGGAAACACCATATATTTT. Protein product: CASSQDGIMGEAGNTIYF.

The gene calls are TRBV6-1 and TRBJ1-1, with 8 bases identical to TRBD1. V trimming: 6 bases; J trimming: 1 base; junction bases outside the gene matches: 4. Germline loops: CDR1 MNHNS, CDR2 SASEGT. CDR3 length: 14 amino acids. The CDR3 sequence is CASRLTGGNTEAFF. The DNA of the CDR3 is TGTGCCAGCAGGTTAACAGGGGGGAACACTGAAGCTTTCTTT.

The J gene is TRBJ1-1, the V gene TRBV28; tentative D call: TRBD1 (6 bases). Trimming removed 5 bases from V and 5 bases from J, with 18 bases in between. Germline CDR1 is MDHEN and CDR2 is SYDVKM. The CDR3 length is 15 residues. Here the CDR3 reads CASSPIGGGRTEAFF. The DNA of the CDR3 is TGTGCCAGCAGTCCCATAGGCGGGGGGCGGACTGAAGCTTTCTTT.

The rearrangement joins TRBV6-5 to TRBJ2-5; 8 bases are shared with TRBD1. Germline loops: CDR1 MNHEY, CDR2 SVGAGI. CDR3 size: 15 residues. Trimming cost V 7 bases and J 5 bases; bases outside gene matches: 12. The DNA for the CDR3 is TGTGCCAGCACCGACCCCGGACAGGGCGAGGAGACCCAGTACTTC. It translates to CASTDPGQGEETQYF.

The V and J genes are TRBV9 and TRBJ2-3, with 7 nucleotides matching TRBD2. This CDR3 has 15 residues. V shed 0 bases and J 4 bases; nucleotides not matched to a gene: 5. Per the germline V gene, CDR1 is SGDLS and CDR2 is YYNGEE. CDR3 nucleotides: TGTGCCAGCAGCGTAGGAGCGGGACTGGCAGATACGCAGTATTTT. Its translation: CASSVGAGLADTQYF.

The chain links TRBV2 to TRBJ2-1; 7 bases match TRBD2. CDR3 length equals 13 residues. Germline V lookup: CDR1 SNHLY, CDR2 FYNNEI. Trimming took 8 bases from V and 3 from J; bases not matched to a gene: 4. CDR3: CASVERDYNEQFF. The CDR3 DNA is TGTGCCAGCGTCGAGCGGGACTACAATGAGCAGTTCTTC.

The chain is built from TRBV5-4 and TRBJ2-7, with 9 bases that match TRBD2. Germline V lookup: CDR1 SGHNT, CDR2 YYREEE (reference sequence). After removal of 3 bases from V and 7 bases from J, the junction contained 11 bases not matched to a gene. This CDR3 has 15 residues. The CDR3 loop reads CASSYGLARDGEQYF. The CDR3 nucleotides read TGTGCCAGCAGCTACGGACTAGCGCGGGATGGTGAGCAGTACTTC.

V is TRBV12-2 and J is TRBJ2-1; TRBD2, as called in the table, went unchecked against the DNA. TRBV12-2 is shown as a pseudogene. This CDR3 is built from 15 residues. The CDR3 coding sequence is TGTGCAAGTCGCTCCTTCCGGGTCCCTCGCAATGAGCAGTTCTTC. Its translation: CASRSFRVPRNEQFF.

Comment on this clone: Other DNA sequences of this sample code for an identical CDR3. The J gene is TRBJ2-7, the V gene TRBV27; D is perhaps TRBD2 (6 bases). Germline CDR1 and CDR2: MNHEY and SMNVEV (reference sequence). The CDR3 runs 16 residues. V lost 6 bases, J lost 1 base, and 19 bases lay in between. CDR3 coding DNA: TGTGCCAGCAGCCCAAGTGCGGGGACCAGGTCCTACGAGCAGTACTTC. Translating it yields CASSPSAGTRSYEQYF.

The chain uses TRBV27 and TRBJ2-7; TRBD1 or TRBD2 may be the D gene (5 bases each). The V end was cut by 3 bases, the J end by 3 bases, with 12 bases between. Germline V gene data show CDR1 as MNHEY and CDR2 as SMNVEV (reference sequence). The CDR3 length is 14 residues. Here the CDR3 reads CASSLSGDHYEQYF. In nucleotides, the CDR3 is TGTGCCAGCAGTTTGTCCGGGGACCACTACGAGCAGTACTTC.

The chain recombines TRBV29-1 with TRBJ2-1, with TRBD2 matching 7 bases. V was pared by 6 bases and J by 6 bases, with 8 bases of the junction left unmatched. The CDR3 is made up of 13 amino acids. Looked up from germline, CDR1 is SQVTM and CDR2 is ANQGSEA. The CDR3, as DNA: TGCAGCGTCGACGCGGGGGACTCCAATGAGCAGTTCTTC. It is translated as CSVDAGDSNEQFF.

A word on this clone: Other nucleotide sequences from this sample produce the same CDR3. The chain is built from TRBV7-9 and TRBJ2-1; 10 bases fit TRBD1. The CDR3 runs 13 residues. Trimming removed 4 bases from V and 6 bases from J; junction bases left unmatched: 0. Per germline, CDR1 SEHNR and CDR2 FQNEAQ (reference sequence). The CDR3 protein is CASSWDRGNEQFF. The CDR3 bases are TGTGCCAGCAGCTGGGACAGGGGCAATGAGCAGTTCTTC.